The rows below give T cell receptor beta chains drawn from one sample of a study of PD-L1 blockade in urothelial cancer. Assay: immunoSEQ multiplex PCR; the TCRdb copy retains only in-frame clones and omits some. The sample includes more than 60,000 clones, roughly 90% of them seen just once. The starting material was PBMCs, obtained around atezolizumab (anti-PD-L1) treatment. Every receptor here comes from a man aged 55-75 years with urothelial cancer. The CDR3 runs from the conserved cysteine through the conserved F or W. The order of the fields is CDR3 protein, CDR3 DNA, J gene, V gene, clone size, D gene. A D gene is named only where the DNA matches it firmly. The size entry is marked missing in some rows and otherwise reads once, few, many or a size class.

cdr3_aa: CASSNGQQPQHF
cdr3_nt: TGTGCCAGTAGTAACGGACAGCAGCCCCAGCATTTT
j_call: TRBJ1-5
v_call: TRBV19
clone_size: -
d_call: -

cdr3_aa: CASSWVGQGSSGYGYTF
cdr3_nt: TGTGCCAGCAGCTGGGTGGGACAGGGATCATCAGGCTATGGCTACACCTTC
j_call: TRBJ1-2
v_call: TRBV7-2
clone_size: -
d_call: TRBD1

cdr3_aa: CASSLFGGPGTNQPQHF
cdr3_nt: TGTGCCAGCAGTTTATTTGGGGGCCCTGGGACCAATCAGCCCCAGCATTTT
j_call: TRBJ1-5
v_call: TRBV27
clone_size: -
d_call: -

cdr3_aa: CASSVIGTGRNTEAFF
cdr3_nt: TGTGCCAGCAGCGTTATCGGGACAGGGCGGAACACTGAAGCTTTCTTT
j_call: TRBJ1-1
v_call: TRBV9
clone_size: -
d_call: TRBD1

cdr3_aa: CASSELYRVYNSPLHF
cdr3_nt: TGCGCCAGCAGTGAACTTTACAGGGTCTATAATTCACCCCTCCACTTT
j_call: TRBJ1-6
v_call: TRBV10-2
clone_size: few
d_call: -

cdr3_aa: CASSPRTNQETQYF
cdr3_nt: TGCGCCAGCAGCCCGAGGACAAACCAAGAGACCCAGTACTTC
j_call: TRBJ2-5
v_call: TRBV5-1
clone_size: once
d_call: -

cdr3_aa: CASSLSGRRGNTEAFF
cdr3_nt: TGTGCCAGCAGCTTATCCGGACGGAGGGGGAACACTGAAGCTTTCTTT
j_call: TRBJ1-1
v_call: TRBV7-6
clone_size: -
d_call: -

cdr3_aa: CASSVGQDNQPQHF
cdr3_nt: TGTGCCAGCAGCGTAGGACAGGACAATCAGCCCCAGCATTTT
j_call: TRBJ1-5
v_call: TRBV9
clone_size: few
d_call: -

cdr3_aa: CAISESENTIYF
cdr3_nt: TGTGCCATCAGTGAGTCGGAGAACACCATATATTTT
j_call: TRBJ1-3
v_call: TRBV10-3
clone_size: -
d_call: -

cdr3_aa: CATCRGSGGTDTQYF
cdr3_nt: TGTGCCACCTGTAGGGGGAGTGGTGGCACAGATACGCAGTATTTT
j_call: TRBJ2-3
v_call: TRBV27
clone_size: -
d_call: -

cdr3_aa: CAIPTGEPWDSPLHF
cdr3_nt: TGTGCCATCCCAACAGGGGAACCGTGGGATTCACCCCTCCACTTT
j_call: TRBJ1-6
v_call: TRBV6-1
clone_size: -
d_call: TRBD1

cdr3_aa: CASTTAGLPLEEQYF
cdr3_nt: TGCGCCAGCACCACCGCGGGACTACCATTGGAGGAGCAGTACTTC
j_call: TRBJ2-7
v_call: TRBV10-2
clone_size: -
d_call: TRBD2

cdr3_aa: CASSLQGSNQPQHF
cdr3_nt: TGTGCCAGCAGCCTCCAGGGGAGCAATCAGCCCCAGCATTTT
j_call: TRBJ1-5
v_call: TRBV7-9
clone_size: -
d_call: -

cdr3_aa: CASSLSQADTQYF
cdr3_nt: TGTGCCAGCAGCCTAAGCCAGGCAGATACGCAGTATTTT
j_call: TRBJ2-3
v_call: TRBV7-3
clone_size: -
d_call: -

cdr3_aa: CASSLTRLAGGVNEQFF
cdr3_nt: TGTGCCAGCAGCTTAACCCGCCTAGCGGGAGGGGTTAATGAGCAGTTCTTC
j_call: TRBJ2-1
v_call: TRBV7-3
clone_size: -
d_call: TRBD2

cdr3_aa: CASRWGQDRGQPQHF
cdr3_nt: TGTGCCAGCAGATGGGGACAGGATAGGGGACAGCCCCAGCATTTT
j_call: TRBJ1-5
v_call: TRBV6-1
clone_size: once
d_call: TRBD1

cdr3_aa: CAITRSGLAMDEQFF
cdr3_nt: TGTGCCATCACCCGGAGCGGACTAGCCATGGATGAGCAGTTCTTC
j_call: TRBJ2-1
v_call: TRBV10-3
clone_size: -
d_call: TRBD2

cdr3_aa: CASSRGSGSGNQPQHF
cdr3_nt: TGTGCCAGCAGCCGCGGGTCCGGGTCGGGCAATCAGCCCCAGCATTTT
j_call: TRBJ1-5
v_call: TRBV11-2
clone_size: -
d_call: -

cdr3_aa: CASSTGQRMNTEAFF
cdr3_nt: TGTGCCAGCAGCACGGGACAGAGAATGAACACTGAAGCTTTCTTT
j_call: TRBJ1-1
v_call: TRBV5-8
clone_size: -
d_call: TRBD1

cdr3_aa: CASSVGHNYEQYF
cdr3_nt: TGTGCCAGCTCCGTAGGACACAACTACGAGCAGTACTTC
j_call: TRBJ2-7
v_call: TRBV18
clone_size: once
d_call: -

cdr3_aa: CASSSGTGDEKLFF
cdr3_nt: TGTGCCAGCAGCTCCGGGACAGGGGATGAAAAACTGTTTTTT
j_call: TRBJ1-4
v_call: TRBV11-3
clone_size: -
d_call: TRBD1

cdr3_aa: CASSLHDSGGATDTQYF
cdr3_nt: TGTGCCAGCAGCTTACACGATAGCGGGGGCGCCACAGATACGCAGTATTTT
j_call: TRBJ2-3
v_call: TRBV14
clone_size: -
d_call: TRBD2

cdr3_aa: CASSGGSGRNEQFF
cdr3_nt: TGCGCCAGCAGCGGCGGTAGCGGACGGAATGAGCAGTTCTTC
j_call: TRBJ2-1
v_call: TRBV4-1
clone_size: -
d_call: -

cdr3_aa: CAWTIGQGTGTQYF
cdr3_nt: TGTGCCTGGACCATCGGACAGGGGACGGGTACGCAGTATTTT
j_call: TRBJ2-3
v_call: TRBV30
clone_size: once
d_call: TRBD1

cdr3_aa: CASSQSQGAGQPQHF
cdr3_nt: TGTGCCAGCAGCCAGAGTCAGGGGGCCGGACAGCCCCAGCATTTT
j_call: TRBJ1-5
v_call: TRBV9
clone_size: -
d_call: TRBD1

cdr3_aa: CASTPGQGFYEQYF
cdr3_nt: TGTGCCAGTACCCCGGGACAGGGCTTCTACGAGCAGTACTTC
j_call: TRBJ2-7
v_call: TRBV19
clone_size: -
d_call: TRBD1

cdr3_aa: CASRRRRGNEQFF
cdr3_nt: TGCGCCAGCAGACGCAGAAGAGGTAATGAGCAGTTCTTC
j_call: TRBJ2-1
v_call: TRBV10-2
clone_size: -
d_call: -

cdr3_aa: CASSPTGGVSDTQYF
cdr3_nt: TGCGCCAGCAGCCCGACAGGGGGCGTGTCAGATACGCAGTATTTT
j_call: TRBJ2-3
v_call: TRBV4-3
clone_size: -
d_call: TRBD1

cdr3_aa: CASSKAGLSYNEQFF
cdr3_nt: TGTGCCAGCAGCAAAGCGGGCCTCTCCTACAATGAGCAGTTCTTC
j_call: TRBJ2-1
v_call: TRBV5-8
clone_size: -
d_call: -

cdr3_aa: CASSTGVNYGYTF
cdr3_nt: TGTGCCAGCAGCACGGGAGTGAACTATGGCTACACCTTC
j_call: TRBJ1-2
v_call: TRBV14
clone_size: -
d_call: -

cdr3_aa: CAWRDRGLETQYF
cdr3_nt: TGTGCCTGGAGGGACAGGGGGCTAGAGACCCAGTACTTC
j_call: TRBJ2-5
v_call: TRBV30
clone_size: -
d_call: TRBD1

cdr3_aa: CASSHGGPSGYKNIQYF
cdr3_nt: TGTGCCAGCAGCCACGGTGGGCCGTCCGGTTACAAAAACATTCAGTACTTC
j_call: TRBJ2-4
v_call: TRBV13
clone_size: -
d_call: -

cdr3_aa: CASSLALSDSPLHF
cdr3_nt: TGTGCCAGCAGCTTAGCTTTATCGGATTCACCCCTCCACTTT
j_call: TRBJ1-6
v_call: TRBV7-9
clone_size: -
d_call: -

cdr3_aa: CASSPSLSAYNEQFF
cdr3_nt: TGTGCCAGCAGCCCCTCGTTATCAGCCTACAATGAGCAGTTCTTC
j_call: TRBJ2-1
v_call: TRBV7-3
clone_size: -
d_call: -

cdr3_aa: CASSQAGGKGVGLQPQHF
cdr3_nt: TGCGCCAGCAGCCAAGCGGGGGGTAAGGGCGTAGGGCTTCAGCCCCAGCATTTT
j_call: TRBJ1-5
v_call: TRBV4-1
clone_size: -
d_call: -

cdr3_aa: CASSRGRGDYGYTF
cdr3_nt: TGTGCCAGCAGCCGAGGGAGGGGAGACTATGGCTACACCTTC
j_call: TRBJ1-2
v_call: TRBV7-2
clone_size: -
d_call: -

cdr3_aa: CASSLTSGKYEQYF
cdr3_nt: TGTGCCAGCAGCTTAACCAGCGGGAAGTACGAGCAGTACTTC
j_call: TRBJ2-7
v_call: TRBV5-6
clone_size: -
d_call: TRBD2

cdr3_aa: CASSGSSGANVLTF
cdr3_nt: TGTGCCAGCAGCGGCAGCTCTGGGGCCAACGTCCTGACTTTC
j_call: TRBJ2-6
v_call: TRBV11-3
clone_size: -
d_call: -

cdr3_aa: CASSIGRGTEAFF
cdr3_nt: TGTGCCAGTAGTATTGGCAGGGGAACTGAAGCTTTCTTT
j_call: TRBJ1-1
v_call: TRBV19
clone_size: -
d_call: -

cdr3_aa: CASSLGSGTSLFEQYF
cdr3_nt: TGTGCCAGCAGCTTAGGCTCCGGGACTAGTCTATTCGAGCAGTACTTC
j_call: TRBJ2-7
v_call: TRBV11-2
clone_size: few
d_call: TRBD2

cdr3_aa: CASSLQRTGPVTDTQYF
cdr3_nt: TGCGCCAGCAGCCTCCAGCGGACAGGGCCAGTAACAGATACGCAGTATTTT
j_call: TRBJ2-3
v_call: TRBV4-1
clone_size: -
d_call: TRBD1

cdr3_aa: CASSPAGTGEEKLFF
cdr3_nt: TGCGCCAGCAGCCCCGCCGGGACAGGGGAGGAAAAACTGTTTTTT
j_call: TRBJ1-4
v_call: TRBV5-1
clone_size: -
d_call: TRBD1

cdr3_aa: CASSEKRTGDEKLFF
cdr3_nt: TGTGCCAGTAGTGAGAAGCGGACAGGGGATGAAAAACTGTTTTTT
j_call: TRBJ1-4
v_call: TRBV19
clone_size: -
d_call: TRBD1

cdr3_aa: CASSVAPNTGELFF
cdr3_nt: TGTGCCAGCAGTGTAGCGCCAAACACCGGGGAGCTGTTTTTT
j_call: TRBJ2-2
v_call: TRBV6-6
clone_size: -
d_call: -

cdr3_aa: CSVDRSSDGNYEQYF
cdr3_nt: TGCAGCGTTGACAGGTCGAGCGACGGGAACTACGAGCAGTACTTC
j_call: TRBJ2-7
v_call: TRBV29-1
clone_size: -
d_call: -

cdr3_aa: CASSLSWLAGVHEQYF
cdr3_nt: TGTGCCAGCAGCTTAAGCTGGCTAGCGGGAGTCCACGAGCAGTACTTC
j_call: TRBJ2-7
v_call: TRBV7-8
clone_size: -
d_call: TRBD2

cdr3_aa: CASSQDPGSDTQYF
cdr3_nt: TGTGCCAGCAGCCAAGACCCGGGGTCAGATACGCAGTATTTT
j_call: TRBJ2-3
v_call: TRBV4-2
clone_size: -
d_call: -

cdr3_aa: CASSPTGLLAGGPDEQFF
cdr3_nt: TGCGCCAGCAGCCCAACTGGGCTACTAGCGGGAGGGCCAGATGAGCAGTTCTTC
j_call: TRBJ2-1
v_call: TRBV5-1
clone_size: -
d_call: TRBD2

cdr3_aa: CAWTPPWHTSNQPQHF
cdr3_nt: TGTGCCTGGACTCCTCCCTGGCACACCTCTAATCAGCCCCAGCATTTT
j_call: TRBJ1-5
v_call: TRBV30
clone_size: -
d_call: -

cdr3_aa: CASSGYRDLDEQFF
cdr3_nt: TGTGCCAGCAGCGGCTACAGGGATCTTGATGAGCAGTTCTTC
j_call: TRBJ2-1
v_call: TRBV9
clone_size: -
d_call: -

cdr3_aa: CAWSPNFSGNTIYF
cdr3_nt: TGTGCCTGGAGTCCAAACTTCTCTGGAAACACCATATATTTT
j_call: TRBJ1-3
v_call: TRBV30
clone_size: -
d_call: -

cdr3_aa: CASSLGTGHKNTEAFF
cdr3_nt: TGTGCCAGCAGCTTAGGGACAGGGCATAAGAACACTGAAGCTTTCTTT
j_call: TRBJ1-1
v_call: TRBV5-6
clone_size: -
d_call: TRBD1

cdr3_aa: CASSLGGTGGSDYGYTF
cdr3_nt: TGTGCCAGCAGCTTAGGAGGGACAGGGGGCTCCGACTATGGCTACACCTTC
j_call: TRBJ1-2
v_call: TRBV7-9
clone_size: -
d_call: TRBD1

cdr3_aa: CASSYNRVGIAFF
cdr3_nt: TGTGCCAGCAGCTATAACAGGGTAGGAATCGCTTTCTTT
j_call: TRBJ1-1
v_call: TRBV11-2
clone_size: -
d_call: -